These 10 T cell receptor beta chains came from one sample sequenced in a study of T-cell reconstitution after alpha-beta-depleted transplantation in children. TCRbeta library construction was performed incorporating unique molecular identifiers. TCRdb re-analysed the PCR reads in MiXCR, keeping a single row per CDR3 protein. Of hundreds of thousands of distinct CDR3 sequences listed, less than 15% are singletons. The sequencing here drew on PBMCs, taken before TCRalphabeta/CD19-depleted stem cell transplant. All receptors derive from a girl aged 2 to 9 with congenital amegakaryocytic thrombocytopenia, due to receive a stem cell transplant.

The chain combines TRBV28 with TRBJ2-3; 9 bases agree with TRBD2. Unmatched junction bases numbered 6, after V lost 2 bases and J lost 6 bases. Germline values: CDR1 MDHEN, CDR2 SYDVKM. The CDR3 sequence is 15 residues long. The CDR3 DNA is TGTGCCAGCAGTTTAGGGGCGCGGGAGGGGGATACGCAGTATTTT. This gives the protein CASSLGAREGDTQYF.

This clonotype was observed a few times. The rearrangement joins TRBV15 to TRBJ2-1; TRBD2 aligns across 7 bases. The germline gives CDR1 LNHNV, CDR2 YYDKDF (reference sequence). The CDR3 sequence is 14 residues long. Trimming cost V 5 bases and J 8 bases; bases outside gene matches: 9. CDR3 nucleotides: TGTGCCACCAGCTCGGGCGGGAGTTGGTATGAGCAGTTCTTC. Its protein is CATSSGGSWYEQFF. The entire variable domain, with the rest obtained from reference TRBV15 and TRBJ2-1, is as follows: DAMVIQNPRYQVTQFGKPVTLSCSQTLNHNVMYWYQQKSSQAPKLLFHYYDKDFNNEADTPDNFQSRRPNTSFCFLDIRSPGLGDTAMYLCATSSGGSWYEQFFGPGTRLTVL.

The CDR3 DNA sequence: TGTGCCAGCAGGCAAGACAGGAGTCAAGAGACCCAGTACTTC. Its protein product is CASRQDRSQETQYF. The chain combines TRBV12-3 or TRBV12-4 with TRBJ2-5; D possibly corresponds to TRBD1 (6 bases). There are 14 residues in the CDR3. Trimming removed 6 bases at V and 2 bases at J, with 13 bases between.

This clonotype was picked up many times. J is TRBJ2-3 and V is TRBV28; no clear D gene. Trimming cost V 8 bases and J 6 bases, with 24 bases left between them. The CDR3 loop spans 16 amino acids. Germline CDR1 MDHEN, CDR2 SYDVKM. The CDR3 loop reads CASDRPGQGSIDTQYF. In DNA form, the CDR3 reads TGTGCCAGCGACCGCCCCGGGCAAGGGTCTATTGATACGCAGTATTTT. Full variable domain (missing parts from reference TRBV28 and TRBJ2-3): DVKVTQSSRYLVKRTGEKVFLECVQDMDHENMFWYRQDPGLGLRLIYFSYDVKMKEKGDIPEGYSVSREKKERFSLILESASTNQTSMYLCASDRPGQGSIDTQYFGPGTRLTVL.

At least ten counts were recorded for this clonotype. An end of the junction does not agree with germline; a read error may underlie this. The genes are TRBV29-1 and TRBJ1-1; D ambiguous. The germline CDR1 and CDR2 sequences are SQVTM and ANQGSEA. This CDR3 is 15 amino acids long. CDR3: CSVGGGFGGNNEAFF. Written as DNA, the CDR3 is TGCAGCGTTGGGGGAGGGTTTGGAGGCAACAATGAAGCTTTCTTT.

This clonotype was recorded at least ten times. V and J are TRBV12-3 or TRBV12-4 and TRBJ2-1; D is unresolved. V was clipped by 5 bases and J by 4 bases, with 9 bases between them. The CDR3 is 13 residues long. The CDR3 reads CASSLDAYNEQFF. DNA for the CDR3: TGTGCCAGCAGTCTGGACGCGTACAATGAGCAGTTCTTC.

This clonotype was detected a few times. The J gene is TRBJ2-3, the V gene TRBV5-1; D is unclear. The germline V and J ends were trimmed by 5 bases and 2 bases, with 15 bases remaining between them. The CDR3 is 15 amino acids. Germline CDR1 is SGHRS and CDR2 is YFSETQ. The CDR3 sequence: CASREVIEVTDTQYF. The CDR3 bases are TGCGCCAGCAGAGAAGTGATCGAAGTCACAGATACGCAGTATTTT.

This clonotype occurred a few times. DNA of the CDR3: TGCAGCGTGCTACAGGGGAACACTGAAGCTTTCTTT. Translating gives CSVLQGNTEAFF. The chain carries TRBV29-1 and TRBJ1-1; perhaps TRBD1 as D (6 bases). V was clipped by 6 bases and J by 1 base, with 9 bases between them. The CDR3 spans 12 residues. The germline V gene has CDR1 SQVTM and CDR2 ANQGSEA.

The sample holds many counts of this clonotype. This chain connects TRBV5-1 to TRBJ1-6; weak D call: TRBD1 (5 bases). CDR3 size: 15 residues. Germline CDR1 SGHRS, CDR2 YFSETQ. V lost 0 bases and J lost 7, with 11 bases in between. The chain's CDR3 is CASSLGGGENSPLHF. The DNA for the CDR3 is TGCGCCAGCAGCTTGGGAGGAGGGGAGAATTCACCCCTCCACTTT.

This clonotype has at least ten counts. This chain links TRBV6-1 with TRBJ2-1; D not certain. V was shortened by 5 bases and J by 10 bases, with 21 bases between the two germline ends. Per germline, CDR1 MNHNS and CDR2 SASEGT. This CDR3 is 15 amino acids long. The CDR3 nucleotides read TGTGCCAGCAGTCAAACTCGCATAGCCCCAGGCGAGCAGTTCTTC. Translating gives CASSQTRIAPGEQFF.